One and the same sample provided the 15 T cell receptor beta chains below, sequenced in a study of blood T cells in healthy people across ages. The use of a sample-barcoded 5' primer and a J-beta primer mix characterized a second PCR of about 7 to 12 cycles. TCRdb recomputed calls from the 5' RACE reads with MiXCR, one row per CDR3 protein. The sample has 1.5 million to 2 million distinct CDR3 sequences; less than 50% are singletons. The sequenced sample was blood. The receptor source for this set is a woman aged 40 to 55 in good health.

The chain joins TRBV4-3 to TRBJ1-5, with 8 bases lining up with TRBD1. CDR3 size: 16 residues. Germline CDR1 LGHNA, CDR2 YSLEER. J lost 4 bases, V lost 0 bases, and 5 bases had no gene match. This CDR3 reads CASSQDLRDRNQPQHF. The CDR3 DNA reads TGCGCCAGCAGCCAAGATCTTAGGGACAGGAATCAGCCCCAGCATTTT.

This clonotype came up a few times. The chain uses TRBV3-1 and TRBJ1-6, with TRBD1 matching 7 bases. The J segment lost 5 bases and the V segment lost 4 bases, leaving 8 bases of the junction unmatched. CDR1 LGHDT and CDR2 YNNKEL come from the germline V gene (reference sequence). This CDR3 is built from 16 residues. This CDR3 is CASSLMTGRDNSPLHF. CDR3 DNA sequence: TGTGCCAGCAGCCTAATGACAGGGCGAGATAATTCACCCCTCCACTTT. Looking up the rest from reference TRBV3-1 and TRBJ1-6 gives the full variable domain: DTAVSQTPKYLVTQMGNDKSIKCEQNLGHDTMYWYKQDSKKFLKIMFSYNNKELIINETVPNRFSPKSPDKAHLNLHINSLELGDSAVYFCASSLMTGRDNSPLHFGNGTRLTVT.

The chain combines TRBV5-1 with TRBJ2-3, with TRBD1 matching 7 bases. This CDR3 is 15 amino acids long. V shed 7 bases, J shed 2 bases, and the junction held 10 bases outside the gene matches. CDR1 SGHRS and CDR2 YFSETQ come from the germline V gene. CDR3 DNA: TGCGCCAGCGGCCCCCTGACAGGGCCCACAGATACGCAGTATTTT. Protein: CASGPLTGPTDTQYF.

In its sample, this clonotype was seen a few times. This chain connects TRBV20-1 to TRBJ2-5; TRBD1 agrees at 9 bases. The J segment lost 2 bases and the V segment lost 5 bases, leaving 9 bases of the junction unmatched. The CDR3 length is 15 residues. The germline V gene encodes CDR1 DFQATT and CDR2 SNEGSKA (reference sequence). CDR3 in amino acids: CSASRQGGPQETQYF. Here the CDR3 DNA reads TGCAGTGCTTCAAGACAGGGGGGGCCACAAGAGACCCAGTACTTC.

This chain connects TRBV24-1 to TRBJ2-5, with TRBD2 as a possible D gene (5 bases). The CDR3 has 15 residues. V gave up 1 base and J gave up 5 bases, with 13 bases separating them. Germline V CDR1 and CDR2: KGHDR, SFDVKD. The CDR3 here is CATSDFAEERETQYF. CDR3 sequence (DNA): TGTGCCACCAGTGATTTTGCCGAGGAGCGGGAGACCCAGTACTTC.

This clonotype occurred many times. The chain is built from TRBV29-1 and TRBJ2-4; tentatively, D is TRBD2 (6 bases). With 5 bases removed from V and 6 bases from J, the gap between germline ends came to 17 bases. This CDR3 is built from 14 residues. CDR1 is SQVTM and CDR2 is ANQGSEA in the germline V gene. Written as DNA, the CDR3 is TGCAGCGTTACCCCTGGGGGGTCTGGAAACATTCAGTACTTC. Its protein is CSVTPGGSGNIQYF.

The chain links TRBV7-2 to TRBJ2-3; the match to TRBD2 covers 9 bases. The CDR3 extends over 16 amino acids. After removal of 5 bases from V and 0 bases from J, the junction contained 6 bases not matched to a gene. Germline V gene sequence: CDR1 SGHTA, CDR2 FQGNSA. The chain's CDR3 is CASSLGLAPSTDTQYF. The CDR3 coding sequence is TGTGCCAGCAGCCTCGGACTAGCGCCTAGCACAGATACGCAGTATTTT. The variable domain in full, with the rest retrieved from reference TRBV7-2 and TRBJ2-3, is GAGVSQSPSNKVTEKGKDVELRCDPISGHTALYWYRQSLGQGLEFLIYFQGNSAPDKSGLPSDRFSAERTGGSVSTLTIQRTQQEDSAVYLCASSLGLAPSTDTQYFGPGTRLTVL.

The V and J genes are TRBV4-2 and TRBJ2-1; 9 bases are a match to TRBD2. Trimming took 1 base from V and 8 from J; bases not matched to a gene: 6. Germline V gene lookup returns CDR1 LGHNA and CDR2 YNFKEQ. This CDR3 has 15 residues. CDR3 loop: CASSQGAGGADEQFF. DNA of the CDR3: TGTGCCAGCAGCCAAGGGGCGGGGGGGGCCGATGAGCAGTTCTTC.

The chain is built from TRBV4-3 and TRBJ2-6; 7 bases agree with TRBD2. V lost 0 bases to trimming and J lost 0 bases; unmatched junction nucleotides: 5. CDR3 length: 18 amino acids. Germline assignment: CDR1 LGHNA and CDR2 YSLEER. The CDR3 nucleotides read TGCGCCAGCAGCCAAGATCCGGGGGGAAGCTCTGGGGCCAACGTCCTGACTTTC. Translating gives CASSQDPGGSSGANVLTF.

CDR3 sequence reads: CATSDPFWGQETQYF. The CDR3, as DNA: TGTGCCACCAGTGACCCTTTTTGGGGTCAGGAGACCCAGTACTTC. The chain carries TRBV24-1 and TRBJ2-7; no reliable D call. Gene TRBJ2-5 matches the end of the DNA better, so the J call may be wrong. The germline V gene has CDR1 KGHDR and CDR2 SFDVKD. The length of the CDR3 is 15 residues.

This chain uses TRBV24-1 with TRBJ1-5; 9 bases agree with TRBD1. Per germline, CDR1 KGHDR and CDR2 SFDVKD. Germline trimming cut 7 bases from V and 7 bases from J; bases unmatched to any gene: 7. The CDR3 runs 14 residues. Written as DNA, the CDR3 is TGTGCCACCAGCCATGGACAGGGGTGGCAGCCCCAGCATTTT. Protein product: CATSHGQGWQPQHF.

This chain links TRBV13 with TRBJ1-2; 7 nucleotides match TRBD1. CDR3 length: 14 residues. The V segment lost 3 bases and the J segment 8 bases; nucleotides outside the gene matches: 9. Germline V gene data show CDR1 as PRHDT and CDR2 as FYEKMQ (reference sequence). The CDR3 loop reads CASSLGQSWGGYTF. CDR3 DNA sequence: TGTGCCAGCAGCTTGGGACAGTCTTGGGGCGGCTACACCTTC.

V gene TRBV7-2 combines with J gene TRBJ2-5; 10 bases align to TRBD1. After removal of 5 bases from V and 7 bases from J, the junction contained 10 bases not matched to a gene. CDR1 and CDR2 from the germline V gene are SGHTA and FQGNSA. The CDR3 is made up of 15 amino acids. CDR3 DNA: TGTGCCAGCAGCGCCAGACAGGGGGCTGGAGGGACCCAGTACTTC. Translating gives CASSARQGAGGTQYF.

Turning to this clonotype: Sequence at one end of the junction differs from germline and may be a read error. The chain joins TRBV11-2 to TRBJ2-1; TRBD2 matches at 9 bases. The germline V gene has CDR1 SGHAT and CDR2 FQNNGV. There are 20 residues in the CDR3. CDR3 nucleotides: TGTGCCAGGAGCTTAGATTTGGCACTAGCGGGCCTCAGCTCCTACAATGAGCAGTTCTTC. Amino acid sequence: CARSLDLALAGLSSYNEQFF.

This clonotype was counted between two and nine times. The chain couples TRBV4-3 to TRBJ2-5; 9 bases fit TRBD2. With 0 bases clipped from V and 5 bases from J, the junction kept 7 bases outside the gene matches. Germline lookup yields CDR1 LGHNA and CDR2 YSLEER. The CDR3 is 16 residues long. CDR3 in DNA: TGCGCCAGCAGCCAAGAATGGCGGGGGGGCGACGAGACCCAGTACTTC. It encodes CASSQEWRGGDETQYF.